This TCR beta chain stems from a study of cytomegalovirus exposure and HLA in healthy donors. About the study: Of approximately 400 genotyped donors, around 84% clustered with self-reported Caucasian donors.

This clone was detected only a few times. Its target is not known. The J segment lost 7 bases and the V segment lost 4 bases, leaving 17 bases of the junction unmatched. From germline, CDR1 is SGHRS and CDR2 YFSETQ. This CDR3 has 17 residues. PCR amplification relied on 60 Vbeta primers (plus 13 Jbeta primers). Assay: immunoSEQ multiplex PCR; the TCRdb copy retains only in-frame clones and omits some. The data contain 130,000 or so clones, 8% to 9.5% of them seen just once; the ten biggest clones take up approximately 5%. Overall study results and limits: Earlier analysis yielded a pattern in which most TCR beta V segments were productive about 90% or about 30% of the time. The authors excluded some V segments, including TRBV6-2 and TRBV6-3, as indistinguishable. Across HLA loci, a later analysis found differing TCR association rates, with DRB1 most and HLA-C fewest.

The origin of this receptor is a man in his forties in good health and CMV-seronegative. The J gene is TRBJ2-1, the V gene TRBV5-1; TRBD1 aligns across 7 bases. The sample comprised PBMCs. CDR3 region: CASSPGQAIVGENEQFF. CDR3 coding DNA: TGCGCCAGCAGCCCCGGACAGGCCATCGTGGGGGAAAATGAGCAGTTCTTC.